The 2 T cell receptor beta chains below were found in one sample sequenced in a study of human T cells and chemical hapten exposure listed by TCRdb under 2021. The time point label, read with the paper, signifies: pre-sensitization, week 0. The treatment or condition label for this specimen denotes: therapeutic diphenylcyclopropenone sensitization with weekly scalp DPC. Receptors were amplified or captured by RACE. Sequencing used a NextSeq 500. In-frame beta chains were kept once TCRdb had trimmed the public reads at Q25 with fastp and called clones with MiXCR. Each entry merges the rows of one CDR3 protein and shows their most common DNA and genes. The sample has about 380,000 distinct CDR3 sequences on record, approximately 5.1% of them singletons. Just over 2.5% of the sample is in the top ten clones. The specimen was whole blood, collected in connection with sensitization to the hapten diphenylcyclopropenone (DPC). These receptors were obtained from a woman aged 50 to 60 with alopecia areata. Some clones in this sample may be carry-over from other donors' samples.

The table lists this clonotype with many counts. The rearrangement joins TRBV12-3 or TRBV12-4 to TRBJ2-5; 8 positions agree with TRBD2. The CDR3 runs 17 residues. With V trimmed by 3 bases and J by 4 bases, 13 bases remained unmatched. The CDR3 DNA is TGTGCCAGCAGTTTGGCTAGCGGGTTTTTAGGAGGAGAGACCCAGTACTTC. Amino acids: CASSLASGFLGGETQYF.

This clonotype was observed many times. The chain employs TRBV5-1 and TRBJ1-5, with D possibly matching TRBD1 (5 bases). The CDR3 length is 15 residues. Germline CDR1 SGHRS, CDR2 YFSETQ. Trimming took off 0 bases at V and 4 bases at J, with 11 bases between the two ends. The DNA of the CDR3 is TGCGCCAGCAGCTTGGTGATGGAGGGGAATCAGCCCCAGCATTTT. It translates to CASSLVMEGNQPQHF.